This T cell receptor beta chain is drawn from a study of T-cell reconstitution after alpha-beta-depleted transplantation in children. Researchers prepared the TCRbeta library using unique molecular identifiers, the study reports. From the PCR reads, TCRdb called clonotypes with MiXCR, one entry per CDR3 protein. This sample has approximately 250,000 distinct CDR3 sequences; around 25% occur once, and the top ten carry roughly 2.6%. V was pared by 5 bases and J by 5 bases, with 6 bases between. Germline loops: CDR1 MNHEY, CDR2 SMNVEV (reference sequence). This CDR3 contains 12 residues. Overall study results and limits: One year post-transplant, T-cell counts and diversity were largely derived from T cells produced anew. Expanded graft clones numbering several hundred reportedly gave rise to alpha-beta T cells about two months after transplant.

With regard to this clonotype: Antigen specificity is unknown.

This sequence joins TRBV27 and TRBJ2-2; no clear D. The TCR sequence derives from a girl aged 2 to 9 with Fanconi anemia, due to receive a stem cell transplant. The sample in question was PBMCs, obtained before TCRalphabeta/CD19-depleted stem cell transplant. The CDR3 DNA reads as TGTGCCAGCAGTCTCCGGACCGGGGAGCTGTTTTTT. Its translation is CASSLRTGELFF.